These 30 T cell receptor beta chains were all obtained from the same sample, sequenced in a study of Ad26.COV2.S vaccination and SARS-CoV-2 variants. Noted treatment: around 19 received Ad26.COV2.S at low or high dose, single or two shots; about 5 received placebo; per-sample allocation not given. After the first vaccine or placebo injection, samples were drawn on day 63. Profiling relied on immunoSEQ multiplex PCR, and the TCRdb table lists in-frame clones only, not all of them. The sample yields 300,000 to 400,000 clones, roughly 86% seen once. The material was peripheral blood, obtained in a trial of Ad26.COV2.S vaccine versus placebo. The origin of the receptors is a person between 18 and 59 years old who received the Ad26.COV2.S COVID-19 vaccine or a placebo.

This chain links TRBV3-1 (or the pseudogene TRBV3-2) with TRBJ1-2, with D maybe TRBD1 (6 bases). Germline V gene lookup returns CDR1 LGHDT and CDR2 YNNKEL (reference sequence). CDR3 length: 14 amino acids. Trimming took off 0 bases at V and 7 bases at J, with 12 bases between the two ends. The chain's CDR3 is CASSQDHGGRGYTF. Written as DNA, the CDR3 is TGTGCCAGCAGCCAAGATCACGGGGGCCGTGGCTACACCTTC.

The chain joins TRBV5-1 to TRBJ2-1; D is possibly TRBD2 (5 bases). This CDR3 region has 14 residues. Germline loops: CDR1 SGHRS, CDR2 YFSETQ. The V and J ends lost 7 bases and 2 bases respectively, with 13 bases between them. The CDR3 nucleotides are TGCGCCAGCCAGCTTTCGGGGACCTACAATGAGCAGTTCTTC. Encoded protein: CASQLSGTYNEQFF.

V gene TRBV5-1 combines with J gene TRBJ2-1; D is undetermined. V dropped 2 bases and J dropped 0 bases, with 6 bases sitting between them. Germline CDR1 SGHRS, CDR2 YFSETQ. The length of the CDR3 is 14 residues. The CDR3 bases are TGCGCCAGCAGCTTTTCCAGCTCCTACAATGAGCAGTTCTTC. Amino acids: CASSFSSSYNEQFF.

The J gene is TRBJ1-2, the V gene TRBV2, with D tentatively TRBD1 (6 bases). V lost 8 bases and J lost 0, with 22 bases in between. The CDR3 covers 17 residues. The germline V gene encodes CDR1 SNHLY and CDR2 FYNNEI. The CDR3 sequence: CASSKPGRTATNYGYTF. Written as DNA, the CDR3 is TGTGCCAGCTCCAAGCCCGGAAGGACAGCGACTAACTATGGCTACACCTTC. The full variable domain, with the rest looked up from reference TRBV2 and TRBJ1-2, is EPEVTQTPSHQVTQMGQEVILRCVPISNHLYFYWYRQILGQKVEFLVSFYNNEISEKSEIFDDQFSVERPDGSNFTLKIRSTKLEDSAMYFCASSKPGRTATNYGYTFGSGTRLTVV.

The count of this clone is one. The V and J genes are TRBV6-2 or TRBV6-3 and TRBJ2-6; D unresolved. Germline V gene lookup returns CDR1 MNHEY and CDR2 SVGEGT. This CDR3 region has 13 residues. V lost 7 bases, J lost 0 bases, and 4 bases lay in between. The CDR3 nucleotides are TGTGCCAGCACCCCCTCTGGGGCCAACGTCCTGACTTTC. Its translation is CASTPSGANVLTF.

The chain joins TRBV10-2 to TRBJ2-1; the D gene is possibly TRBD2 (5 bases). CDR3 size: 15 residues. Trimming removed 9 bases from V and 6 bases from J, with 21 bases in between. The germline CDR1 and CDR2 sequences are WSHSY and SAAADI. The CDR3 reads CASRIGSGISNEQFF. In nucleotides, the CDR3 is TGCGCCAGTAGGATAGGCTCGGGAATTAGCAATGAGCAGTTCTTC.

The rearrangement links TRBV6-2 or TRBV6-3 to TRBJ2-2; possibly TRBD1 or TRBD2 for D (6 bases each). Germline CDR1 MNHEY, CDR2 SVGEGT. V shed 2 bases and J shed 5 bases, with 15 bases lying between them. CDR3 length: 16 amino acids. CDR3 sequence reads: CASSYPGGGKTGELFF. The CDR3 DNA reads TGTGCCAGCAGTTACCCCGGAGGGGGGAAGACCGGGGAGCTGTTTTTT.

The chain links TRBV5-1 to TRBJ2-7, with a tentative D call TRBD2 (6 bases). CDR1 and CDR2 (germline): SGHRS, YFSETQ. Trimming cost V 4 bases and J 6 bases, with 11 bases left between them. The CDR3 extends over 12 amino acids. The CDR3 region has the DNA TGCGCCAGCAGCCCTAGCGTAGGCGAGCAGTACTTC. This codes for CASSPSVGEQYF. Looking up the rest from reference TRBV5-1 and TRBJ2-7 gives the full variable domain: KAGVTQTPRYLIKTRGQQVTLSCSPISGHRSVSWYQQTPGQGLQFLFEYFSETQRNKGNFPGRFSGRQFSNSRSEMNVSTLELGDSALYLCASSPSVGEQYFGPGTRLTVT.

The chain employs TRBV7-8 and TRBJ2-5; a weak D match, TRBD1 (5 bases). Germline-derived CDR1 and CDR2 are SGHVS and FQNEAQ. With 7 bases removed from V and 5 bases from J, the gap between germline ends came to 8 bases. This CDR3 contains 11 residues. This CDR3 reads CASTYRETQYF. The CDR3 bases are TGTGCCAGCACCTACAGGGAGACCCAGTACTTC. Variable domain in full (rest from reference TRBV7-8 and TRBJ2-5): GAGVSQSPRYKVAKRGQDVALRCDPISGHVSLFWYQQALGQGPEFLTYFQNEAQLDKSGLPSDRFFAERPEGSVSTLKIQRTQQEDSAVYLCASTYRETQYFGPGTRLLVL.

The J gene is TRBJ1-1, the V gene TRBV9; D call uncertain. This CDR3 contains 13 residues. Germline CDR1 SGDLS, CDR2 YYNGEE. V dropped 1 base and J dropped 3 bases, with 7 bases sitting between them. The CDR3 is CASSVSDYTEAFF. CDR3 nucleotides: TGTGCCAGCAGCGTATCTGATTACACTGAAGCTTTCTTT.

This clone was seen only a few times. The CDR3, as DNA: TGTGCCTGGAGTGGGCTAGCGGGGCCCCCCTACGAGCAGTACTTC. Translated: CAWSGLAGPPYEQYF. This chain joins TRBV30 and TRBJ2-7, with 9 bases identical to TRBD2. The V segment lost 1 base and the J segment 2 bases; nucleotides outside the gene matches: 6. Per the germline V gene, CDR1 is GTSNPN and CDR2 is SVGIG (reference sequence). This CDR3 contains 15 residues.

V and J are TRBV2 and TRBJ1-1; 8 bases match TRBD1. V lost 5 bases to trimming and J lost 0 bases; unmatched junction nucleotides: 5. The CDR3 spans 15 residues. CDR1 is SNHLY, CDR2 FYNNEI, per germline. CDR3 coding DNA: TGTGCCAGCAGTCCACCGACAGGGGTGAACACTGAAGCTTTCTTT. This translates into CASSPPTGVNTEAFF.

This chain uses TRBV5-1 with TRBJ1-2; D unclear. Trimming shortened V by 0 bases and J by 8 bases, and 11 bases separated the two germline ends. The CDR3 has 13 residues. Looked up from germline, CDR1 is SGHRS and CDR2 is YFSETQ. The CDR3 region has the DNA TGCGCCAGCAGCTTGGTGGCAGACGGCGGCTACACCTTC. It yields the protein CASSLVADGGYTF.

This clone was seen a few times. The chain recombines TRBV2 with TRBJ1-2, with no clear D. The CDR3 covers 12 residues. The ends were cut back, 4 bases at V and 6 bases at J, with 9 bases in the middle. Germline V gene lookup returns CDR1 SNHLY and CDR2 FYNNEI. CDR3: CASSGSGDGYTF. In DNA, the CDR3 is TGTGCCAGCAGTGGGTCTGGGGATGGCTACACCTTC.

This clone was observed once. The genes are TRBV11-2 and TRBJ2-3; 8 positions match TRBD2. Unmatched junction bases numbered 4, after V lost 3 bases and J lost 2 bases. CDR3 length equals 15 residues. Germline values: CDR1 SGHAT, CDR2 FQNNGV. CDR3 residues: CASSFGGGPTDTQYF. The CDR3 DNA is TGTGCCAGCAGCTTCGGGGGGGGACCCACAGATACGCAGTATTTT.

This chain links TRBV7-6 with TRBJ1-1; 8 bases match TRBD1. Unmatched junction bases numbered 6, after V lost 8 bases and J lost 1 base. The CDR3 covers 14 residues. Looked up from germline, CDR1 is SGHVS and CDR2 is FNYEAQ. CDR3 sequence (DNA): TGTGCCAGCTCATCCGGGACAGGGAACACTGAAGCTTTCTTT. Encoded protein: CASSSGTGNTEAFF.

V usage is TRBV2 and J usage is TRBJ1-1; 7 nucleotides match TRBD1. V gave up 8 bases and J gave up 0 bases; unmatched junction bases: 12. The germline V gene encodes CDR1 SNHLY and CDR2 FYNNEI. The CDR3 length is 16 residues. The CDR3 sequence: CASGINDRAVNTEAFF. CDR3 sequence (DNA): TGTGCCAGCGGAATCAATGACAGGGCTGTGAACACTGAAGCTTTCTTT.

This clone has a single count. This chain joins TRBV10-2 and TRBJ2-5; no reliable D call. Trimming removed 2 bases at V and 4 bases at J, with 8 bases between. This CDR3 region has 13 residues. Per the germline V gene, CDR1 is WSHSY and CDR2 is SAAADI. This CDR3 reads CASSEMAIETQYF. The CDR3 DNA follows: TGCGCCAGCAGTGAGATGGCTATAGAGACCCAGTACTTC.

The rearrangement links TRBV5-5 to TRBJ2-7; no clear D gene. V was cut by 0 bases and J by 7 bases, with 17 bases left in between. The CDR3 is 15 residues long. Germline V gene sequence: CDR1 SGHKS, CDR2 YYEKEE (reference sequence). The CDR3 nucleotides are TGTGCCAGCAGCTTGGGTGGGCCAGGCCTTGGAGAGCAGTACTTC. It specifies CASSLGGPGLGEQYF. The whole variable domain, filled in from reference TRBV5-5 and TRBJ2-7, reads DAGVTQSPTHLIKTRGQQVTLRCSPISGHKSVSWYQQVLGQGPQFIFQYYEKEERGRGNFPDRFSARQFPNYSSELNVNALLLGDSALYLCASSLGGPGLGEQYFGPGTRLTVT.

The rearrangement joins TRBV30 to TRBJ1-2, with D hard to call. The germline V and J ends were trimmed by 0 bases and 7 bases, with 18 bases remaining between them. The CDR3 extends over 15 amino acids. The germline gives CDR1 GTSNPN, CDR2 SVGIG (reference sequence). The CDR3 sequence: CAWSVSLDRTVGYTF. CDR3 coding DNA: TGTGCCTGGAGTGTAAGTTTAGACCGCACCGTTGGCTACACCTTC. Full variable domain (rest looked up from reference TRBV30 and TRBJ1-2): SQTIHQWPATLVQPVGSPLSLECTVEGTSNPNLYWYRQAAGRGLQLLFYSVGIGQISSEVPQNLSASRPQDRQFILSSKKLLLSDSGFYLCAWSVSLDRTVGYTFGSGTRLTVV.

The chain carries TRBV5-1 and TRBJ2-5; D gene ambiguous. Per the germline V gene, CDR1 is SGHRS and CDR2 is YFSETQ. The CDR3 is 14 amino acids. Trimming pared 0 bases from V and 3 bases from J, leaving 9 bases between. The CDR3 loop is CASSLGWAEETQYF. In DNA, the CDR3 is TGCGCCAGCAGCTTGGGTTGGGCCGAAGAGACCCAGTACTTC.

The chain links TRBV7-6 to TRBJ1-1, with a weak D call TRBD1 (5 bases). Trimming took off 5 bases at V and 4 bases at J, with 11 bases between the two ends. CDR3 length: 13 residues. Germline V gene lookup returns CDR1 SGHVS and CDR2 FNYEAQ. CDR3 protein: CASSPRGATEAFF. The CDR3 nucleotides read TGTGCCAGCAGCCCAAGGGGTGCCACTGAAGCTTTCTTT.

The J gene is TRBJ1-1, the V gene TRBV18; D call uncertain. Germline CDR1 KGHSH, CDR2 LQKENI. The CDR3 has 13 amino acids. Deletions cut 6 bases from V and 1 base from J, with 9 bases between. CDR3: CASSSTANTEAFF. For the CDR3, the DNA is TGTGCCAGCTCCTCCACAGCGAACACTGAAGCTTTCTTT.

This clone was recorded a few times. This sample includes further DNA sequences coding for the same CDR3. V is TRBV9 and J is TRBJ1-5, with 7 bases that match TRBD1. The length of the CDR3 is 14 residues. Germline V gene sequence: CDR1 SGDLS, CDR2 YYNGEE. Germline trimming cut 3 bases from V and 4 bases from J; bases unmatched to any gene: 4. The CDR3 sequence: CASSGQGVNQPQHF. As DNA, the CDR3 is TGTGCCAGCAGCGGACAGGGAGTGAATCAGCCCCAGCATTTT.

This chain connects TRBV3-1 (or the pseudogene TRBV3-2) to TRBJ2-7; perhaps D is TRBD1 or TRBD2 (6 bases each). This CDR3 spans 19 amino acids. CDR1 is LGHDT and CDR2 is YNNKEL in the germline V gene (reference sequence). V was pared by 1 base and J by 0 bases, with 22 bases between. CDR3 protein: CASSQVGGGSRLSSYEQYF. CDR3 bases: TGTGCCAGCAGCCAAGTAGGAGGGGGTTCCCGTCTAAGCTCCTACGAGCAGTACTTC.

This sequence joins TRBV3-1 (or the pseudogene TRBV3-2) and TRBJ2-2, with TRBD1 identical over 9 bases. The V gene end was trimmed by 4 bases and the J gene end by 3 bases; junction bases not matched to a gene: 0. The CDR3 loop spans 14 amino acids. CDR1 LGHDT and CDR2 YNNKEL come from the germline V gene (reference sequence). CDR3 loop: CASSRQGDTGELFF. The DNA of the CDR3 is TGTGCCAGCAGCCGACAGGGGGACACCGGGGAGCTGTTTTTT.

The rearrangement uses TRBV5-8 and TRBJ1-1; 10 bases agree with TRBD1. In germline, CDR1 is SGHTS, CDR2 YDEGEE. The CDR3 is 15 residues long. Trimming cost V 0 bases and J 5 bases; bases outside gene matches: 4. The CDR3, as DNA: TGTGCCAGCAGCTTGGGACAGGGGGCGGATACTGAAGCTTTCTTT. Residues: CASSLGQGADTEAFF.

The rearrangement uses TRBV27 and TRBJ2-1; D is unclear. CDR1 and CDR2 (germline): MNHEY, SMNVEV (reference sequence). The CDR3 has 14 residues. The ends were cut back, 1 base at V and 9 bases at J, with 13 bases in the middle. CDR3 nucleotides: TGTGCCAGCAGTTTATTGGCAGTAACCGGTGAGCAGTTCTTC. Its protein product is CASSLLAVTGEQFF.

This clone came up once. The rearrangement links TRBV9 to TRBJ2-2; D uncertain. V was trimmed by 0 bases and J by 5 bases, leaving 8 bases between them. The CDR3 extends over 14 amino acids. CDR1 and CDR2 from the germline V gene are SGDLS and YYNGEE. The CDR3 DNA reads TGTGCCAGCAGCGTAGGGAAGGAAACCGGGGAGCTGTTTTTT. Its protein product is CASSVGKETGELFF.

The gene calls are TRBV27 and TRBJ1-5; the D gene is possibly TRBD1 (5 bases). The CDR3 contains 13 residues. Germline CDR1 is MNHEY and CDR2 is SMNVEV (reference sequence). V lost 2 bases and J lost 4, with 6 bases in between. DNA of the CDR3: TGTGCCAGCAGTTTACAGGGAAATCAGCCCCAGCATTTT. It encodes CASSLQGNQPQHF.